A single sample gave rise to the 23 T cell receptor beta chains below, sequenced in a study of identical twins. TCRdb reprocessed the 5' RACE reads with MiXCR, giving one entry per CDR3 protein. Of about 340,000 distinct CDR3 sequences in the sample, 10% to 15% are singletons; the top ten hold just over 7%. The same data also contributed to another study, on yellow fever vaccine responses in identical twins.

Sequencing used CD8+ T cells sorted from blood. The receptors were gathered from a woman aged 18-35 years in good health.

The rearrangement links TRBV9 to TRBJ2-1, with TRBD2 matching over 10 bases. Germline CDR1 and CDR2: SGDLS and YYNGEE. V lost 3 bases to trimming and J lost 9 bases; unmatched junction nucleotides: 12. The CDR3 runs 16 residues. The chain's CDR3 is CASSAVEREGRGEQFF. For the CDR3, the DNA is TGTGCCAGCAGCGCCGTGGAGCGGGAGGGTCGTGGTGAGCAGTTCTTC.

This clonotype was detected only a few times. The chain recombines TRBV25-1 with TRBJ1-4; D gene unclear. The CDR3 is made up of 15 amino acids. The V gene lost 7 bases and the J gene lost 3 bases, with 15 bases spanning the gap. Germline V gene lookup returns CDR1 MGHDK and CDR2 SYGVNS. In nucleotides, the CDR3 is TGTGCCAGCACCCTTAGCGGGATAGCTAATGAAAAACTGTTTTTT. Its protein product is CASTLSGIANEKLFF.

This clonotype was counted a few times. The chain employs TRBV3-1 and TRBJ2-5, with a weak D call TRBD2 (5 bases). Germline CDR1 is LGHDT and CDR2 is YNNKEL (reference sequence). Deletions cut 3 bases from V and 1 base from J, with 18 bases between. This CDR3 has 17 amino acids. CDR3 coding DNA: TGTGCCAGCAGCCATGGGCGGCTGGGAGCCATCCAAGAGACCCAGTACTTC. Its protein product is CASSHGRLGAIQETQYF.

This rearrangement joins TRBV7-9 to TRBJ2-5; TRBD1 agrees at 11 bases. The germline CDR1 and CDR2 sequences are SEHNR and FQNEAQ (reference sequence). V gave up 4 bases and J gave up 2 bases; unmatched junction bases: 6. This CDR3 is 16 amino acids long. The CDR3 reads CASSSTGQGVQETQYF. CDR3 coding DNA: TGTGCCAGCAGCTCAACGGGACAGGGGGTTCAAGAGACCCAGTACTTC.

The chain joins TRBV27 to TRBJ1-4; 10 positions match TRBD1. The CDR3 extends over 14 amino acids. V shed 3 bases and J 10 bases; nucleotides not matched to a gene: 5. CDR1 MNHEY and CDR2 SMNVEV come from the germline V gene (reference sequence). CDR3: CASSFGTGVGKLFF. Here the CDR3 DNA reads TGTGCCAGCAGTTTCGGGACAGGGGTAGGAAAACTGTTTTTT.

This clonotype has a handful of counts. The chain is built from TRBV11-3 and TRBJ2-1, with D unclear. The CDR3 spans 15 residues. V lost 2 bases and J 0 bases, leaving 8 bases between the germline ends. CDR1 is SGHNT and CDR2 is YENEEA in the germline V gene. This CDR3 is CASSLSASSYNEQFF. The CDR3 nucleotides are TGTGCCAGCAGCTTATCGGCGTCCTCCTACAATGAGCAGTTCTTC.

This clonotype has more than one count but fewer than ten. The chain uses TRBV5-1 and TRBJ1-6, with 9 bases identical to TRBD1. Trimming cost V 5 bases and J 7 bases; bases outside gene matches: 4. CDR3 length: 14 residues. From germline, CDR1 is SGHRS and CDR2 YFSETQ. The CDR3: CASRSGTGNSPLHF. The CDR3 bases are TGCGCCAGCAGATCCGGGACAGGGAATTCACCCCTCCACTTT.

The rearrangement joins TRBV7-9 to TRBJ2-7, with TRBD1 matching 7 bases. Germline values: CDR1 SEHNR, CDR2 FQNEAQ (reference sequence). V lost 5 bases and J lost 3; bases outside the gene matches: 4. The CDR3 loop spans 13 amino acids. The CDR3 sequence is CASSVRDSYEQYF. The CDR3 DNA is TGTGCCAGCAGCGTCCGGGACAGCTACGAGCAGTACTTC.

The chain combines TRBV5-6 with TRBJ2-3; 14 bases map to TRBD2. From germline, CDR1 is SGHDT and CDR2 YYEEEE. This CDR3 region has 16 residues. V dropped 4 bases and J dropped 5; count of bases not matched to a gene: 6. CDR3 sequence reads: CASSPPGLAGVDTQYF. CDR3 nucleotides: TGTGCCAGCAGCCCCCCGGGACTAGCGGGGGTAGATACGCAGTATTTT.

The J gene is TRBJ2-7, the V gene TRBV12-3 or TRBV12-4; D call uncertain. This CDR3 comprises 13 residues. Deletions cut 4 bases from V and 3 bases from J, with 10 bases between. DNA for the CDR3: TGTGCCAGCAGTTCGGCTGGGGTCTACGAGCAGTACTTC. Its translation: CASSSAGVYEQYF.

The V gene is TRBV5-6, the J gene TRBJ2-2; no reliable D call. CDR1 and CDR2 (germline): SGHDT, YYEEEE. This CDR3 comprises 13 residues. V was pared by 9 bases and J by 0 bases, with 9 bases between. The CDR3 DNA sequence: TGTGCCACCCAACTACCGAACACCGGGGAGCTGTTTTTT. It yields the protein CATQLPNTGELFF.

This clonotype was observed a handful of times. V usage is TRBV28 and J usage is TRBJ2-7, with TRBD1 matching 10 bases. Germline V lookup: CDR1 MDHEN, CDR2 SYDVKM. After removal of 6 bases from V and 4 bases from J, the junction contained 6 bases not matched to a gene. CDR3 length: 14 amino acids. In DNA, the CDR3 is TGTGCCAGCAGAGGGACAGGGGCAAGATACGAGCAGTACGTC. Its translation is CASRGTGARYEQYV.

In this sample, this clonotype turned up many times. The rearrangement links TRBV7-8 to TRBJ2-1; D is possibly TRBD1 (6 bases). Germline CDR1 SGHVS, CDR2 FQNEAQ. The CDR3 contains 15 residues. Trimming stripped 5 bases from V and 7 bases from J, with 18 bases between. The CDR3 DNA reads TGTGCCAGCAGCCACAGGGTGATGTTAGAAAATGAGCAGTTCTTC. As protein: CASSHRVMLENEQFF.

This clonotype came up a few times. The chain couples TRBV20-1 to TRBJ2-7, with D possibly being TRBD2 (6 bases). The CDR3 sequence is 14 residues long. Trimming removed 5 bases at V and 3 bases at J, with 17 bases between. CDR1 and CDR2 (germline): DFQATT, SNEGSKA (reference sequence). CDR3 protein: CSACAGIECYEQYV. Here the CDR3 DNA reads TGCAGTGCTTGCGCGGGGATTGAGTGCTACGAGCAGTACGTC.

In its sample, this clonotype was seen a few times. The V and J genes are TRBV28 and TRBJ1-1; D is ambiguous. The CDR3 length is 16 residues. With 5 bases removed from V and 5 bases from J, the gap between germline ends came to 21 bases. Germline V gene data show CDR1 as MDHEN and CDR2 as SYDVKM. CDR3 residues: CASSPTPRHLGTEAFF. The CDR3 nucleotides are TGTGCCAGCAGTCCAACCCCGCGACACCTGGGTACTGAAGCTTTCTTT.

The V and J genes are TRBV27 and TRBJ2-3; D remains unclear. This CDR3 region has 13 residues. Germline V gene lookup returns CDR1 MNHEY and CDR2 SMNVEV (reference sequence). With 1 base removed from V and 6 bases from J, the gap between germline ends came to 8 bases. CDR3 DNA: TGTGCCAGCAGTTTATTTTCGCCCGATACGCAGTATTTT. Amino acids: CASSLFSPDTQYF.

This clonotype was found a few times. V gene TRBV7-3 combines with J gene TRBJ1-1; a possible D gene is TRBD1 (5 bases). From germline, CDR1 is SGHTA and CDR2 FQGTGA. V was shortened by 2 bases and J by 4 bases, with 11 bases between the two germline ends. This CDR3 spans 14 amino acids. Written as DNA, the CDR3 is TGTGCCAGCAGCTTATGGGGGGTCGGCACTGAAGCTTTCTTT. Its protein is CASSLWGVGTEAFF.

In its sample, this clonotype was seen a few times. This chain joins TRBV13 and TRBJ2-5; D is perhaps TRBD2 (5 bases). The CDR3 consists of 15 residues. Per the germline V gene, CDR1 is PRHDT and CDR2 is FYEKMQ (reference sequence). Trimming removed 0 bases from V and 5 bases from J, with 13 bases in between. CDR3 in DNA: TGTGCCAGCAGCTTAGGCTACGAGGGTCGCGAGACCCAGTACTTC. This codes for CASSLGYEGRETQYF.

The gene calls are TRBV24-1 and TRBJ2-1, with TRBD2 matching over 10 bases. Per the germline V gene, CDR1 is KGHDR and CDR2 is SFDVKD. The CDR3 covers 15 residues. V was pared by 5 bases and J by 3 bases, with 3 bases of the junction left unmatched. The CDR3 DNA is TGTGCCACCAGTGTAGGGACTAGCGTCTACAATGAGCAGTTCTTC. It encodes CATSVGTSVYNEQFF.

The sample holds one count of this clonotype. The V call is TRBV7-2, the J call TRBJ1-1; no clear D. Germline V gene lookup returns CDR1 SGHTA and CDR2 FQGNSA. Trimming removed 5 bases from V and 7 bases from J, with 14 bases in between. There are 13 residues in the CDR3. The CDR3 DNA follows: TGTGCCAGCAGCCCTCGGCACAGACTTGAAGCTTTCTTT. Residues: CASSPRHRLEAFF.

The rearrangement joins TRBV5-1 to TRBJ1-1; D may be TRBD1 (5 bases). V dropped 2 bases and J dropped 11 bases, with 16 bases sitting between them. The CDR3 totals 13 residues. The germline CDR1 and CDR2 sequences are SGHRS and YFSETQ. DNA for the CDR3: TGCGCCAGCAGCTTATTGAAACGGGGGGAGGCTTTCTTT. It is translated as CASSLLKRGEAFF.

V is TRBV11-1 and J is TRBJ2-2; 10 bases map to TRBD2. The germline V gene encodes CDR1 SGHAT and CDR2 FQDESV (reference sequence). The CDR3 sequence is 20 residues long. The V and J ends lost 5 bases and 4 bases, in that order; junction bases with no gene match: 19. The CDR3 spells CASSGAPLAGNPRGTGELFF. CDR3 sequence (DNA): TGTGCCAGCAGCGGAGCCCCACTAGCGGGGAACCCTCGGGGCACCGGGGAGCTGTTTTTT.

This clonotype was counted only a few times. The chain uses TRBV4-2 and TRBJ2-1, with D uncertain. Germline loops: CDR1 LGHNA, CDR2 YNFKEQ. The CDR3 has 14 amino acids. The V end was cut by 1 base, the J end by 5 bases, with 9 bases between. CDR3 amino acids: CASSQGGLDNEQFF. The CDR3 DNA follows: TGTGCCAGCAGCCAAGGTGGCTTAGACAATGAGCAGTTCTTC.